The text below deals with one T cell receptor (beta chain). Its target is unknown. The table came from immunoSEQ multiplex PCR; TCRdb's copy has only in-frame clones and leaves some out. The sample shows 40,000 to 55,000 clones, roughly 80% of them seen only once. The data stem from a study of OX40 agonist ivuxolimab in advanced cancers. Study context: Of mixed ages from roughly 23 to 80 and averaging approximately 60 years, the group was more than 65% male. Two cutaneous melanoma patients and one hepatocellular carcinoma patient, three in all, had partial responses. The study's findings and limits: More expanded clones were seen, on average, in CD8+ T cells than in CD4+. At 0.1 to 3.0 mg/kg and by week 6, CD4+ and CD8+ T cells in the blood had expanded clonally.

Germline-derived CDR1 and CDR2 are SGHDT and YYEEEE. Trimming cost V 5 bases and J 6 bases; bases outside gene matches: 10. The CDR3 consists of 15 residues. The clonotype comes from an adult with an advanced solid tumor such as melanoma, head and neck, liver or kidney cancer. The sequencing used CD4+ or CD8+ T cells sorted from blood, collected in a trial of the OX40 agonist ivuxolimab. The chain combines TRBV5-6 with TRBJ2-3; 9 bases are shared with TRBD2. This CDR3 is CASSSSLAGTDTQYF. CDR3 in DNA: TGTGCCAGCAGTTCATCTCTAGCGGGAACCGATACGCAGTATTTT.